This T cell receptor (beta chain) was identified in a study of blood T cells in healthy people across ages. Sample-barcoded 5' priming and a J-beta primer mix drove a second PCR of roughly 6 to 12 cycles. TCRdb processed the 5' RACE reads anew with MiXCR; each CDR3 protein has one entry. Here the sample spans hundreds of thousands of distinct CDR3 sequences, less than 60% being singletons. Study findings and constraints: Donor CMV status was unknown, possibly confounding expanded clonotype changes.

The germline V gene has CDR1 SGHRS and CDR2 YFSETQ. V gave up 3 bases and J gave up 2 bases, with 13 bases separating them. This CDR3 spans 15 amino acids. Healthy Caucasian individuals from Russia aged about 6 to 95 were enrolled as donors. In regard to this clonotype: What it binds is not known.

The sequencing sample was made of blood. The TCR sequence derives from an elderly man in good health. The V gene is TRBV5-1, the J gene TRBJ2-3; D is perhaps TRBD1 (5 bases). The CDR3, as DNA: TGCGCCAGCAGCTCTGACAGACAGAACACAGATACGCAGTATTTT. It yields the protein CASSSDRQNTDTQYF. Filled out from reference TRBV5-1 and TRBJ2-3, the complete variable domain reads KAGVTQTPRYLIKTRGQQVTLSCSPISGHRSVSWYQQTPGQGLQFLFEYFSETQRNKGNFPGRFSGRQFSNSRSEMNVSTLELGDSALYLCASSSDRQNTDTQYFGPGTRLTVL.